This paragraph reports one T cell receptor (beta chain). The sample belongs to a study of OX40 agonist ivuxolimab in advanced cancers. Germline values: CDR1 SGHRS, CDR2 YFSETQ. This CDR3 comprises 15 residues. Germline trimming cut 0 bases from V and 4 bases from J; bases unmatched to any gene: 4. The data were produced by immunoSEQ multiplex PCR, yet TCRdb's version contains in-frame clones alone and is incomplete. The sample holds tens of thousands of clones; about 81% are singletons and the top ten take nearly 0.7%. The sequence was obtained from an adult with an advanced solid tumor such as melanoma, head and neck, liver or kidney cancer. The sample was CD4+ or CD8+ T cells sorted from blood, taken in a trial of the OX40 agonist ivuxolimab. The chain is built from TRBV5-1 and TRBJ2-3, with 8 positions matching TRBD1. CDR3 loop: CASSLGTGNSDTQYF. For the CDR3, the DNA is TGCGCCAGCAGCTTGGGGACAGGGAATTCAGATACGCAGTATTTT.